A single sample gave rise to the 10 T cell receptor beta chains below, sequenced in a study of cytomegalovirus exposure and HLA in healthy donors. The PCR employed 60 Vbeta primers together with 13 Jbeta primers. TCRdb's copy holds only in-frame clones and misses some; the assay was immunoSEQ multiplex PCR. Found here are over 110,000 clones, about 80% of them singletons; the top ten hold roughly 5.6%. The sample was PBMCs. These receptors were taken from a woman in her thirties or forties in good health and CMV-seropositive.

The chain couples TRBV11-3 to TRBJ2-2, with a weak D call TRBD1 (6 bases). The CDR3 totals 14 residues. Trimming removed 6 bases from V and 1 base from J, with 9 bases in between. Germline CDR1 SGHNT, CDR2 YENEEA. DNA for the CDR3: TGTGCCAGCAGGGACAGCTTGAACACCGGGGAGCTGTTTTTT. It codes for CASRDSLNTGELFF. The full variable domain, with the rest looked up from reference TRBV11-3 and TRBJ2-2, is EAGVVQSPRYKIIEKKQPVAFWCNPISGHNTLYWYLQNLGQGPELLIRYENEEAVDDSQLPKDRFSAERLKGVDSTLKIQPAELGDSAVYLCASRDSLNTGELFFGEGSRLTVL.

The sample holds a few counts of this clone. The chain combines TRBV5-1 with TRBJ2-2; 8 positions match TRBD1. The CDR3 length is 12 residues. The V and J ends lost 4 bases and 10 bases, in that order; junction bases with no gene match: 3. Germline V lookup: CDR1 SGHRS, CDR2 YFSETQ. The CDR3 region has the DNA TGCGCCAGCAGCCAGGGGGCGGCGGAGCTGTTTTTT. Translated: CASSQGAAELFF.

The chain couples TRBV7-6 to TRBJ1-1, with a possible D match to TRBD1 (5 bases). This CDR3 region has 15 residues. Trimming removed 5 bases at V and 0 bases at J, with 13 bases between. Germline CDR1 SGHVS, CDR2 FNYEAQ. DNA for the CDR3: TGTGCCAGCAGCCCCCCAGGGCAAGTGAACACTGAAGCTTTCTTT. Its protein product is CASSPPGQVNTEAFF.

This chain links TRBV27 with TRBJ2-2; maybe TRBD2 (6 bases). The germline CDR1 and CDR2 sequences are MNHEY and SMNVEV (reference sequence). The V end lost 5 bases, the J end lost 7 bases, and 11 bases lay between the germline ends. The CDR3 is made up of 13 amino acids. The CDR3 sequence: CASSSTSYGELFF. The CDR3 DNA reads TGTGCCAGCAGTAGCACTAGCTACGGGGAGCTGTTTTTT.

This clone has more than one count but fewer than ten. This chain links TRBV13 with TRBJ2-3; maybe TRBD1 (5 bases). Germline CDR1 PRHDT, CDR2 FYEKMQ (reference sequence). Deletions cut 6 bases from V and 6 bases from J, with 16 bases between. This CDR3 is built from 14 residues. The CDR3 DNA is TGTGCCAGCAGGCCTTATGTTGGGGCGGATACGCAGTATTTT. Its translation is CASRPYVGADTQYF. Full variable domain (remainder filled in from reference TRBV13 and TRBJ2-3): AAGVIQSPRHLIKEKRETATLKCYPIPRHDTVYWYQQGPGQDPQFLISFYEKMQSDKGSIPDRFSAQQFSDYHSELNMSSLELGDSALYFCASRPYVGADTQYFGPGTRLTVL.

This clone was seen only a few times. The DNA for the CDR3 is TGTGCCGGCGGGAGGGCCCTTGGCAATGAGCAGTTCTTC. Amino acids: CAGGRALGNEQFF. J is TRBJ2-1 and V is TRBV6-1; TRBD2 matches 9 bases. The CDR3 totals 13 residues. V gave up 11 bases and J gave up 6 bases; unmatched junction bases: 8. Germline CDR1 reads MNHNS; CDR2 reads SASEGT.

This clone was detected once. The V gene is TRBV11-2, the J gene TRBJ2-1, with 9 bases fitting TRBD2. Germline loops: CDR1 SGHAT, CDR2 FQNNGV. This CDR3 contains 14 residues. J lost 7 bases, V lost 2 bases, and 3 bases had no gene match. CDR3 protein: CASSLLGLANEQFF. Here the CDR3 DNA reads TGTGCCAGCAGCTTACTAGGACTAGCGAATGAGCAGTTCTTC.

CDR3 loop: CASSVFGGNEQFF. CDR3 sequence (DNA): TGTGCCAGCAGTGTATTCGGGGGCAATGAGCAGTTCTTC. The chain uses TRBV6-1 and TRBJ2-1; possibly TRBD2 for D (6 bases). With 4 bases removed from V and 6 bases from J, the gap between germline ends came to 10 bases. In germline, CDR1 is MNHNS, CDR2 SASEGT. The CDR3 consists of 13 residues.

The V call is TRBV4-1, the J call TRBJ1-5; tentatively, D is TRBD1 (6 bases). The length of the CDR3 is 18 residues. V gave up 0 bases and J gave up 0 bases, with 15 bases separating them. Germline CDR1 and CDR2: MGHRA and YSYEKL. The CDR3 is CASSQDDRGAYSNQPQHF. The CDR3 nucleotides are TGCGCCAGCAGCCAAGATGATCGGGGGGCCTATAGCAATCAGCCCCAGCATTTT.

V gene TRBV7-9 combines with J gene TRBJ1-2; D possibly corresponds to TRBD1 (5 bases). V lost 2 bases, J lost 8 bases, and 12 bases lay in between. The CDR3 covers 13 residues. Germline V lookup: CDR1 SEHNR, CDR2 FQNEAQ (reference sequence). The CDR3 region has the DNA TGTGCCAGCAGCTTAATAGGGGAGGAGGGCTACACCTTC. This gives the protein CASSLIGEEGYTF.